The 11 T cell receptor beta chains in this list originate from one sample, sequenced in a study of PD-L1 blockade in urothelial cancer. The protocol was immunoSEQ multiplex PCR, while the TCRdb copy is restricted to in-frame clones and leaves out a portion. In the table there are approximately 38,000 clones, more than 70% of which are singletons. This specimen was PBMCs, taken around atezolizumab (anti-PD-L1) treatment. The receptor source for this set is a man in his 60s with urothelial cancer.

The V gene is TRBV28, the J gene TRBJ1-4, with 8 bases identical to TRBD1. CDR1 is MDHEN, CDR2 SYDVKM, per germline. There are 15 residues in the CDR3. Germline trimming cut 4 bases from V and 4 bases from J; bases unmatched to any gene: 5. In DNA, the CDR3 is TGTGCCAGCAGTTCCTCAGACAGGGGTAATGAAAAACTGTTTTTT. Residues: CASSSSDRGNEKLFF.

This clone came up once. For the CDR3, the DNA is TGTGCCAGCAGTTTAGCGGGGAGTGATACGCAGTATTTT. Encoded protein: CASSLAGSDTQYF. The chain recombines TRBV27 with TRBJ2-3, with D tentatively TRBD2 (6 bases). V was pared by 2 bases and J by 6 bases, with 9 bases between. The CDR3 runs 13 residues. Germline CDR1 is MNHEY and CDR2 is SMNVEV (reference sequence).

The V gene is TRBV7-9, the J gene TRBJ2-7; no firm D call. The CDR3 is 15 amino acids. Trimming shortened V by 1 base and J by 2 bases, and 12 bases separated the two germline ends. CDR1 is SEHNR and CDR2 is FQNEAQ in the germline V gene (reference sequence). This CDR3 reads CASSLGLSLPYEQYF. The CDR3 DNA reads TGTGCCAGCAGCTTAGGTTTGAGCTTACCCTACGAGCAGTACTTC.

The chain combines TRBV6-1 with TRBJ1-4; D might be TRBD1 (6 bases). The germline V gene has CDR1 MNHNS and CDR2 SASEGT. CDR3 size: 13 residues. Trimming stripped 6 bases from V and 6 bases from J, with 11 bases between. The CDR3 here is CASRDRGDEKLFF. As DNA, the CDR3 is TGTGCCAGCAGGGACAGAGGGGATGAAAAACTGTTTTTT.

The chain recombines TRBV10-3 with TRBJ1-1; D gene ambiguous. Germline V gene data show CDR1 as ENHRY and CDR2 as SYGVKD. Trimming left V 3 bases short and J 1 base short, with 15 bases between. The CDR3 loop spans 16 amino acids. CDR3 protein: CAISETTPTTNTEAFF. CDR3 sequence (DNA): TGTGCCATCAGTGAAACGACACCGACCACGAACACTGAAGCTTTCTTT.

V and J are TRBV2 and TRBJ1-3, with a tentative D call TRBD1 (6 bases). The germline gives CDR1 SNHLY, CDR2 FYNNEI. This CDR3 region has 16 residues. Between the trimmed V and J ends, which lost 4 bases and 0 bases, there was a span of 13 bases. The CDR3 sequence: CASSGEQGISGNTIYF. The DNA for the CDR3 is TGTGCCAGCAGTGGTGAACAGGGCATCTCTGGAAACACCATATATTTT.

The chain uses TRBV9 and TRBJ2-1, with D perhaps TRBD1 (5 bases). The V end lost 0 bases, the J end lost 1 base, and 8 bases lay between the germline ends. Per germline, CDR1 SGDLS and CDR2 YYNGEE. This CDR3 comprises 15 residues. As DNA, the CDR3 is TGTGCCAGCAGCGTAGGGGCAGGGTCCTACAATGAGCAGTTCTTC. This gives the protein CASSVGAGSYNEQFF.

The rearrangement links TRBV7-9 to TRBJ2-1, with 12 bases aligning to TRBD2. The germline CDR1 and CDR2 sequences are SEHNR and FQNEAQ (reference sequence). The CDR3 totals 17 residues. Germline trimming cut 1 base from V and 0 bases from J; bases unmatched to any gene: 1. The CDR3: CASSLGTSGISYNEQFF. CDR3 nucleotides: TGTGCCAGCAGCTTAGGGACTAGCGGGATCTCCTACAATGAGCAGTTCTTC.

This rearrangement joins TRBV2 to TRBJ2-7, with TRBD1 identical over 7 bases. Germline V CDR1 and CDR2: SNHLY, FYNNEI. This CDR3 spans 13 amino acids. V shed 7 bases and J 3 bases; nucleotides not matched to a gene: 6. As DNA, the CDR3 is TGTGCCAGCAAGCGCGACAGGGACTACGAGCAGTACTTC. Protein: CASKRDRDYEQYF. Filled out from reference TRBV2 and TRBJ2-7, the complete variable domain reads EPEVTQTPSHQVTQMGQEVILRCVPISNHLYFYWYRQILGQKVEFLVSFYNNEISEKSEIFDDQFSVERPDGSNFTLKIRSTKLEDSAMYFCASKRDRDYEQYFGPGTRLTVT.

This chain joins TRBV19 and TRBJ2-7; 7 bases map to TRBD1. There are 12 residues in the CDR3. V was clipped by 9 bases and J by 3 bases; unmatched bases: 5. The V gene's germline CDR1 is LNHDA and CDR2 SQIVND (reference sequence). Written as DNA, the CDR3 is TGTGCCAGCACGGGACAGAGCTACGAGCAGTACTTC. This translates into CASTGQSYEQYF.

CDR3 nucleotide sequence: TGCGCCAGCAGCCCGTGGGGGACAGGGTCCGGGGAGCTGTTTTTT. It yields the protein CASSPWGTGSGELFF. The V call is TRBV5-1, the J call TRBJ2-2; 9 nucleotides match TRBD1. With V trimmed by 4 bases and J by 6 bases, 7 bases remained unmatched. The CDR3 spans 15 residues. In germline, CDR1 is SGHRS, CDR2 YFSETQ.